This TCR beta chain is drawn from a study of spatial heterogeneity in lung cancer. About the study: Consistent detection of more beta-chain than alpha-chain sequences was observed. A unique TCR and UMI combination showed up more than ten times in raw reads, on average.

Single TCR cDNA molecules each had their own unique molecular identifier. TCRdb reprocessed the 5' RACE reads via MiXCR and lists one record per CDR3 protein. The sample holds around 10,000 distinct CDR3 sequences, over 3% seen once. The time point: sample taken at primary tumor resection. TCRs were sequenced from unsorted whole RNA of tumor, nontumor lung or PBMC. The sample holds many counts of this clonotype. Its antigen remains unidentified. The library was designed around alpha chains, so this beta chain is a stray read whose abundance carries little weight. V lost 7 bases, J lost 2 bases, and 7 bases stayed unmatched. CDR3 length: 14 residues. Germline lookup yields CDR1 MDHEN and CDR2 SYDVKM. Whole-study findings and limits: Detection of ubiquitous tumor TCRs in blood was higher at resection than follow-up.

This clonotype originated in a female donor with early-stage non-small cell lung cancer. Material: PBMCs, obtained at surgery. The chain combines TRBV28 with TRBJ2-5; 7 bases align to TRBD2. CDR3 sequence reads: CASNRLAAQETQYF. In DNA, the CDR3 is TGTGCCAGCAATCGGCTAGCGGCACAAGAGACCCAGTACTTC. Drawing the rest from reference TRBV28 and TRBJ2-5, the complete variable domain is DVKVTQSSRYLVKRTGEKVFLECVQDMDHENMFWYRQDPGLGLRLIYFSYDVKMKEKGDIPEGYSVSREKKERFSLILESASTNQTSMYLCASNRLAAQETQYFGPGTRLLVL.